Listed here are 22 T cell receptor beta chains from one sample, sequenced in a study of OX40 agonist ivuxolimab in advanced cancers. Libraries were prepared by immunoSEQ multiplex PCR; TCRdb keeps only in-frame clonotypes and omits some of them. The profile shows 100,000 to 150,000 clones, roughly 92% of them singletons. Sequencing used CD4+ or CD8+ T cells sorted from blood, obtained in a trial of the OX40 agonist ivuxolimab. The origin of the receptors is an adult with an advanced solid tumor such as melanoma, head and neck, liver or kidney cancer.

CDR3 sequence (DNA): TGTGCCGGCCGACCGACAGGGGTGAGCTACGAGCAGTACTTC. It encodes CAGRPTGVSYEQYF. The chain links TRBV28 to TRBJ2-7; 8 nucleotides match TRBD1. The junction had 12 bases not matched to a gene; V was cut back by 11 bases and J by 3 bases. This CDR3 spans 14 amino acids. CDR1 is MDHEN and CDR2 is SYDVKM in the germline V gene.

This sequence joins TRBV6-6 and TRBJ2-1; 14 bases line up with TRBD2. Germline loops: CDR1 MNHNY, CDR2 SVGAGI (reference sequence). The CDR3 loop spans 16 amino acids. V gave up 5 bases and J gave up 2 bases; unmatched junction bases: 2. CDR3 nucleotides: TGTGCCAGCAGTCGACTAGCGGGAGGGCCCTACAATGAGCAGTTCTTC. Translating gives CASSRLAGGPYNEQFF.

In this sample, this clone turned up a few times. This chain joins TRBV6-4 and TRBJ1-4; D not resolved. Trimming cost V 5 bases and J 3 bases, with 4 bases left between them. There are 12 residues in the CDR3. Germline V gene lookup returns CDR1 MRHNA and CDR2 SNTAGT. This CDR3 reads CASSPANEKLFF. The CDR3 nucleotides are TGTGCCAGCAGTCCAGCTAATGAAAAACTGTTTTTT.

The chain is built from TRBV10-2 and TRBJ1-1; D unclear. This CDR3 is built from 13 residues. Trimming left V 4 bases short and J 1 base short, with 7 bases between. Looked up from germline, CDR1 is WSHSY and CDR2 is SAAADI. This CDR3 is CASSVEGNTEAFF. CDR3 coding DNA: TGCGCCAGCAGTGTTGAGGGGAACACTGAAGCTTTCTTT.

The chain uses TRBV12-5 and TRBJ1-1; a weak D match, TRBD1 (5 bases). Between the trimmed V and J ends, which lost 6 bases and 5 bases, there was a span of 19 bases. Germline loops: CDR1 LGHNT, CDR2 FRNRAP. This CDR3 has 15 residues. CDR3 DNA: TGTGCTAGTGGGCCCAGTGCGGGGGGATGGACTGAAGCTTTCTTT. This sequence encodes CASGPSAGGWTEAFF. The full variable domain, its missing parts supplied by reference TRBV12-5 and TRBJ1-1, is DARVTQTPRHKVTEMGQEVTMRCQPILGHNTVFWYRQTMMQGLELLAYFRNRAPLDDSGMPKDRFSAEMPDATLATLKIQPSEPRDSAVYFCASGPSAGGWTEAFFGQGTRLTVV.

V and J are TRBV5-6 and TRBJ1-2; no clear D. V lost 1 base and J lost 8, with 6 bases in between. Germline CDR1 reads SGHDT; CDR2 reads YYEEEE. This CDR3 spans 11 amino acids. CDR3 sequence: CASSLTQGYTF. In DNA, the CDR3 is TGTGCCAGCAGCTTGACTCAAGGCTACACCTTC.

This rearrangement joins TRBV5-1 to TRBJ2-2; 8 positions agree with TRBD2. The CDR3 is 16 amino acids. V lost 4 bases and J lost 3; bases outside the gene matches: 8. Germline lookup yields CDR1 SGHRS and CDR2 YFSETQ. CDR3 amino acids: CASSGSGSRDTGELFF. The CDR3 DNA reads TGCGCCAGCAGCGGAAGCGGGAGCCGGGACACCGGGGAGCTGTTTTTT.

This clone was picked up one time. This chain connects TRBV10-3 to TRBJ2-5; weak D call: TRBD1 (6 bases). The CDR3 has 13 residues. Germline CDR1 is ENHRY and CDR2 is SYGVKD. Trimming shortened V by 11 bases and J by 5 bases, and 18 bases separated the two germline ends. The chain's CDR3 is CAARGRLGETQYF. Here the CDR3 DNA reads TGTGCCGCCAGGGGCCGTCTGGGGGAGACCCAGTACTTC.

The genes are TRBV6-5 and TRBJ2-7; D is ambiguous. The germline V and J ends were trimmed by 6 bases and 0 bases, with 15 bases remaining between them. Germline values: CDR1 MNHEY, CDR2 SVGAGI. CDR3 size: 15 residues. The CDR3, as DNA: TGTGCCAGCAGCTATCAGGAAACCAGCTCCTACGAGCAGTACTTC. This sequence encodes CASSYQETSSYEQYF.

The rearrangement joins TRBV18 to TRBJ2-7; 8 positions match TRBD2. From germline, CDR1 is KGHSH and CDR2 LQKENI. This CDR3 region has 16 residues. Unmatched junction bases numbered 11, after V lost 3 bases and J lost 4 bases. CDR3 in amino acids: CASSPGTSGATYEQYF. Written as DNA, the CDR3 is TGTGCCAGCTCACCCGGCACTAGCGGAGCCACATACGAGCAGTACTTC. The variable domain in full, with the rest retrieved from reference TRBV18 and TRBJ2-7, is NAGVMQNPRHLVRRRGQEARLRCSPMKGHSHVYWYRQLPEEGLKFMVYLQKENIIDESGMPKERFSAEFPKEGPSILRIQQVVRGDSAAYFCASSPGTSGATYEQYFGPGTRLTVT.

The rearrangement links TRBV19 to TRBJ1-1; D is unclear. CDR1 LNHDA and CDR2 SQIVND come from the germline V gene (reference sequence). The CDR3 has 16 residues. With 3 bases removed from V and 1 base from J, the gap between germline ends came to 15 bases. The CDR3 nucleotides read TGTGCCAGTAGTATCCTGCGAGGAGGGTCGAACACTGAAGCTTTCTTT. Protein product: CASSILRGGSNTEAFF.

The CDR3 region is CASSMGNQETQYF. The CDR3 bases are TGTGCCAGTAGTATGGGAAACCAAGAGACCCAGTACTTC. This chain uses TRBV19 with TRBJ2-5; D unresolved. CDR1 and CDR2 (germline): LNHDA, SQIVND (reference sequence). CDR3 size: 13 residues. Trimming left V 3 bases short and J 0 bases short, with 5 bases between.

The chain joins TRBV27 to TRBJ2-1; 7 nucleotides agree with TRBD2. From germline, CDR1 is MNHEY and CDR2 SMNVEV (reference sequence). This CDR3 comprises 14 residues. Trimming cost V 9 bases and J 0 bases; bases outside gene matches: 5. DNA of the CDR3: TGTGCCAGTAGTAGCGGGTTCTCCTACAATGAGCAGTTCTTC. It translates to CASSSGFSYNEQFF.

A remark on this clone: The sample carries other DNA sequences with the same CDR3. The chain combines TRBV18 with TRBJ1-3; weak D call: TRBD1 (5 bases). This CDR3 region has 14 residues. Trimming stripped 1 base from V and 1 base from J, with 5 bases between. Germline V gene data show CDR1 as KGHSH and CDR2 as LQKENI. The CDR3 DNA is TGTGCCAGCTCACCACAGGGGTCTGGAAACACCATATATTTT. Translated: CASSPQGSGNTIYF.

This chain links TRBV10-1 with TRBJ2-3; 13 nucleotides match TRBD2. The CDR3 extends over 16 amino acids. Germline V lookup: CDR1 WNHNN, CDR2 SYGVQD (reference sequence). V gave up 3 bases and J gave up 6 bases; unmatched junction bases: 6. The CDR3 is CASSELGLAGEDTQYF. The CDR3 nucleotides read TGCGCCAGCAGTGAACTTGGACTAGCGGGAGAGGATACGCAGTATTTT.

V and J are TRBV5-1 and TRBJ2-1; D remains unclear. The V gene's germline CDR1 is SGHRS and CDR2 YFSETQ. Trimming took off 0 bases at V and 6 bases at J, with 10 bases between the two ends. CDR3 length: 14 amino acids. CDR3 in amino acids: CASSLGGAANEQFF. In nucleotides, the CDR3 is TGCGCCAGCAGCTTGGGTGGAGCCGCCAATGAGCAGTTCTTC.

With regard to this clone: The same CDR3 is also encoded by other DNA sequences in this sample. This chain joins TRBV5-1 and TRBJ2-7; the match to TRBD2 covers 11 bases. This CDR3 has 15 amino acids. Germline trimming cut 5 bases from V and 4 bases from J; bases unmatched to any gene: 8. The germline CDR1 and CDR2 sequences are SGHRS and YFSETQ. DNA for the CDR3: TGCGCCAGCAGTCCCCTAGCGGGGGGACCATACGAGCAGTACTTC. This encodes CASSPLAGGPYEQYF.

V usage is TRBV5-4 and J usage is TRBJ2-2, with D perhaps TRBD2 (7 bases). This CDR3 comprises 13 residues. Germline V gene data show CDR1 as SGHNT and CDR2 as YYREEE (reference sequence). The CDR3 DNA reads TGTGCAGGGGGGGAGAGGGTCGCCGGGGAGCTGTTTTTT. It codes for CAGGERVAGELFF.

The DNA of the CDR3 is TGTGCCAGCAGCTTAGGACAGGGTGGCTACACCTTC. This sequence encodes CASSLGQGGYTF. The gene calls are TRBV11-3 and TRBJ1-2; 7 bases are shared with TRBD1. The V segment lost 1 base and the J segment 7 bases; nucleotides outside the gene matches: 0. CDR1 and CDR2 from the germline V gene are SGHNT and YENEEA. This CDR3 has 12 amino acids. The full variable domain, in which reference TRBV11-3 and TRBJ1-2 provide the parts outside the CDR3, is EAGVVQSPRYKIIEKKQPVAFWCNPISGHNTLYWYLQNLGQGPELLIRYENEEAVDDSQLPKDRFSAERLKGVDSTLKIQPAELGDSAVYLCASSLGQGGYTFGSGTRLTVV.

CDR3 sequence: CASSEKATNEKLFF. CDR3 DNA sequence: TGCGCCAGCAGCGAGAAAGCAACTAATGAAAAACTGTTTTTT. The chain combines TRBV5-1 with TRBJ1-4; no clear D. CDR1 is SGHRS, CDR2 YFSETQ, per germline. V was trimmed by 4 bases and J by 0 bases, leaving 7 bases between them. This CDR3 is built from 14 residues.

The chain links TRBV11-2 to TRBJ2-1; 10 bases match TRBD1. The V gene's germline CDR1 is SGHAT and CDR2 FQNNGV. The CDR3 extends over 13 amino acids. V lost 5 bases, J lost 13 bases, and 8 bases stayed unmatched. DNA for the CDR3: TGTGCCAGCAGCCCATCTGGGACAGGGGCCCAGTTCTTC. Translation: CASSPSGTGAQFF.

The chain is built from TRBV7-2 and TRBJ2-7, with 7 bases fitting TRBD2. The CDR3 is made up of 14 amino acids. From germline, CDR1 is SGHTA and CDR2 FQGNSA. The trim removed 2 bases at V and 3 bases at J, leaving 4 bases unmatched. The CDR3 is CASSLTGGGYEQYF. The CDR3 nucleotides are TGTGCCAGCAGCTTAACGGGAGGAGGCTACGAGCAGTACTTC.